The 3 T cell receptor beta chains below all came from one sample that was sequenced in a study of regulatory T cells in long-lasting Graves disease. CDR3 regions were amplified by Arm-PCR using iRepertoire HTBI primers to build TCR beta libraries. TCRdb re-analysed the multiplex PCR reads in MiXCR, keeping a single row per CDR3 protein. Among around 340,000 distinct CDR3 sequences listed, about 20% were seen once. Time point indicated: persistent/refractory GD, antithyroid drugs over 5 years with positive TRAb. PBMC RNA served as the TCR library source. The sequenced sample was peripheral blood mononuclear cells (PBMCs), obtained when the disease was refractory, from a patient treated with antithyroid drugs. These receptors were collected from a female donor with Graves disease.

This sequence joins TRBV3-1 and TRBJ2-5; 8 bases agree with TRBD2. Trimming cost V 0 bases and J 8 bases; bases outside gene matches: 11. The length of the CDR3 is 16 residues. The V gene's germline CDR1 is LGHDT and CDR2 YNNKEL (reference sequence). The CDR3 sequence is CASSQDRASGPRTQYF. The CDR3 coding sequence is TGTGCCAGCAGCCAAGATAGGGCTAGCGGGCCTCGTACCCAGTACTTC.

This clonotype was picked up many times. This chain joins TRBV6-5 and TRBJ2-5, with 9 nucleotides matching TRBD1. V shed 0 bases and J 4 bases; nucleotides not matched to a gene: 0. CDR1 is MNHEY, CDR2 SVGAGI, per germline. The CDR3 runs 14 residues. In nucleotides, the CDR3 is TGTGCCAGCAGTTACTCGACAGGGGGAGAGACCCAGTACTTC. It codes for CASSYSTGGETQYF.

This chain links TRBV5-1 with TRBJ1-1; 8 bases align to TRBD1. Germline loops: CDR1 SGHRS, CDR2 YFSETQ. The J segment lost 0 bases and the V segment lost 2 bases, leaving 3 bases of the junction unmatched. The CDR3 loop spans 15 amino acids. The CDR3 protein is CASSLTGGMNTEAFF. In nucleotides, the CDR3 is TGCGCCAGCAGCTTAACAGGGGGGATGAACACTGAAGCTTTCTTT. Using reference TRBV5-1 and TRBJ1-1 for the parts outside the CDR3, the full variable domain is KAGVTQTPRYLIKTRGQQVTLSCSPISGHRSVSWYQQTPGQGLQFLFEYFSETQRNKGNFPGRFSGRQFSNSRSEMNVSTLELGDSALYLCASSLTGGMNTEAFFGQGTRLTVV.